This T cell receptor beta chain was identified during a study of T cell changes during pregnancy in multiple sclerosis. Sequenced by immunoSEQ multiplex PCR; TCRdb stores in-frame clones only, minus some. This repertoire shows some 80,000 clones, 80% to 95% found once; its top ten account for more than 2.5%. The sequencing used peripheral blood, collected in the first trimester of pregnancy. This clonotype originated in a female donor with multiple sclerosis, enrolled in a pregnancy study.

In nucleotides, the CDR3 is TGTGCCAGCAGCGTCCGCCCGGGACTAGCGGGCCGAAGCTCCTACAATGAGCAGTTCTTC. This codes for CASSVRPGLAGRSSYNEQFF. V gene TRBV9 combines with J gene TRBJ2-1; 12 bases are a match to TRBD2. Germline values: CDR1 SGDLS, CDR2 YYNGEE. After removal of 2 bases from V and 0 bases from J, the junction contained 12 bases not matched to a gene. The CDR3 is 20 amino acids. Variable domain in full (rest from reference TRBV9 and TRBJ2-1): DSGVTQTPKHLITATGQRVTLRCSPRSGDLSVYWYQQSLDQGLQFLIQYYNGEERAKGNILERFSAQQFPDLHSELNLSSLELGDSALYFCASSVRPGLAGRSSYNEQFFGPGTRLTVL.